The sequence of this T cell receptor (beta chain) was determined in a study of CD4 and CD8 cells across lung adenocarcinoma regions. This CDR3 region has 15 residues. Germline CDR1 reads MNHEY; CDR2 reads SMNVEV (reference sequence). V lost 3 bases and J lost 13, with 22 bases in between. This clonotype was seen repeatedly, ten times or more. With a much larger clone just one base away, this may be a read error. Each CDR3 protein is one row after TCRdb ran MiXCR on the PCR reads. The data show 12,000 or so distinct CDR3 sequences, 45% to 50% seen once. Source material: CD8+ T cells from the margin of a lung tumor. This sequence was found in a male donor with lung adenocarcinoma. The CD4 and CD8 labels of this study may be unreliable. The rearrangement uses TRBV27 and TRBJ2-1, with D perhaps matching TRBD1 or TRBD2 (6 bases each). CDR3 in amino acids: CASSLDSHGGNIQFF. The CDR3 DNA sequence: TGTGCCAGCAGTTTGGACAGCCACGGCGGGAACATTCAGTTCTTC.